This section outlines one T cell receptor beta chain sequence together with its context. TCR beta CDR3 regions were amplified from RNA transcripts. HTBI primers drove first-round RT-PCR of the TCR CDR3. In TCRdb, the multiplex PCR reads were re-called with MiXCR into one record per CDR3 protein. Among around 580,000 distinct CDR3 sequences listed, 15% to 20% were seen once. Germline assignment: CDR1 SGDLS and CDR2 YYNGEE. The CDR3 sequence is 16 residues long. With V trimmed by 4 bases and J by 3 bases, 9 bases remained unmatched. This sample was included in a study of T cells in Graves' hyperthyroidism and ophthalmopathy.

Input material: blood. The TCR comes from a woman aged 18 to 35 with Graves' hyperthyroidism. This chain joins TRBV9 and TRBJ2-7, with 11 bases matching TRBD1. The DNA of the CDR3 is TGTGCCAGCAGCTTTAACCGGGACAGGGGGATCTACGAGCAGTACTTC. Amino acid sequence: CASSFNRDRGIYEQYF.